Listed below are T cell receptor beta chains from one sample, sequenced in a study of T cells after yellow fever vaccination. TCRdb recomputed calls from the 5' RACE reads with MiXCR, one row per CDR3 protein. The repertoire holds 40,000 or so distinct CDR3 sequences, with about 6.8% as singletons. The sequencing here drew on CD8+ T cells not binding an NS4B(214-222) dextramer, sorted from PBMCs, taken 45 days after the yellow fever booster vaccination. The receptors were gathered from a man aged 25 to 40 who received the YFV17D yellow fever vaccine. Both conserved end residues are part of each CDR3. The D gene is left open where the match is weak. Some rows mark clone size as missing; the rest say once, few, many or name a class of expanded clone.

J gene	V gene	D gene	clone size	CDR3 DNA	CDR3 protein
TRBJ2-7	TRBV15	.	many	TGTGCCACCAGCAGGGAAAGAGACTCCTACGAGCAGTACTTC	CATSRERDSYEQYF
TRBJ1-4	TRBV5-1	TRBD1	.	TGCGCCAACCCTCGAAGGGGACAGGGCCGTGAAAAACTGTTTTTT	CANPRRGQGREKLFF
TRBJ2-2	TRBV7-6	.	many	TGTGCCAGCAGCTTAGATCAGTTTAACACCGGGGAGCTGTTTTTT	CASSLDQFNTGELFF
TRBJ2-3	TRBV29-1	.	.	TGCAGCGTTGTAAGGGGTAGGACAGATACGCAGTATTTT	CSVVRGRTDTQYF
TRBJ2-3	TRBV12-3/TRBV12-4	.	many	TGTGCCAGCAGTTTAAGGCAGGGGTACACAGATACGCAGTATTTT	CASSLRQGYTDTQYF
TRBJ2-2	TRBV29-1	.	many	TGCAGCGTTGGACAGGAGAACACCGGGGAGCTGTTTTTT	CSVGQENTGELFF
TRBJ2-5	TRBV20-1	TRBD2	.	TGCAGTGCTAGTCAACTAGCGGACCAAGAGACCCAGTACTTC	CSASQLADQETQYF
TRBJ2-3	TRBV29-1	TRBD1	many	TGCAGCGTCGTAGGGGACAGGGTGACAGATACGCAGTATTTT	CSVVGDRVTDTQYF
TRBJ2-7	TRBV28	.	many	TGTGCCAGCAGTTTAACGGCTAGCGACTACGAGCAGTACTTC	CASSLTASDYEQYF
TRBJ2-1	TRBV10-2	TRBD2	many	TGCGCCAGCAGTGCGGGACTAGGGGGGAATGAGCAGTTCTTC	CASSAGLGGNEQFF
TRBJ2-5	TRBV3-1	.	many	TGTGCCAGCAGCCTCGGGAGAGGCCTGAGTTTGGAGGCCCAGTACTTC	CASSLGRGLSLEAQYF
TRBJ2-7	TRBV5-1	.	many	TGCGCCAGCAGCTCCTCCTACGAGCAGTACTTC	CASSSSYEQYF
TRBJ2-7	TRBV6-2/TRBV6-3	.	many	TGTGCCAGCAGCCGCCCTGGGGGACAATCGAGCCTCTACGAGCAGTACTTC	CASSRPGGQSSLYEQYF
TRBJ1-5	TRBV6-6	.	many	TGTGCCAGCAGTTGGGGGATGGATCAGCCCCAGCATTTT	CASSWGMDQPQHF
TRBJ2-2	TRBV29-1	.	many	TGCAGCGTTGAGTCTCAGGGACTCACCGGGGAGCTGTTTTTT	CSVESQGLTGELFF
TRBJ1-1	TRBV3-1	.	few	TGTGCCAGCAGCCAAGCCGAGACAGACCCGATGAACACTGAAGCTTTCTTT	CASSQAETDPMNTEAFF
TRBJ2-6	TRBV20-1	.	many	TGCAGTGCTGTAGACCCCTCTGGGGCCAACGTCCTGACTTTC	CSAVDPSGANVLTF
TRBJ2-3	TRBV5-1	TRBD1	many	TGCGCCAGCAGCTTCGGACAGGGGACAGATACGCAGTATTTT	CASSFGQGTDTQYF
TRBJ1-5	TRBV6-1	.	few	TGTGCCAGCAGTGTAGGGGACGGAGGAGGTCAGCCCCAGCATTTT	CASSVGDGGGQPQHF
TRBJ2-3	TRBV20-1	TRBD2	many	TGCAGTGCGACACATCCGGGACTAGCGGGAGGGAGGGCAGATACGCAGTATTTT	CSATHPGLAGGRADTQYF
TRBJ2-2	TRBV12-3/TRBV12-4	.	many	TGTGCCAGCAGTGCCCGCTCAGGGGGGGCCGGGGAGCTGTTTTTT	CASSARSGGAGELFF
TRBJ1-6	TRBV25-1	TRBD1	many	TGTGCCAGCAGTGATTGGGACAGGGGAGGCCCCCTCCACTTT	CASSDWDRGGPLHF